What follows are 16 T cell receptor beta chains derived from one specimen sequenced in a study of cytomegalovirus exposure and HLA in healthy donors. PCR involved 60 Vbeta and 13 Jbeta primers. Here immunoSEQ multiplex PCR was the method, and the copy in TCRdb shows in-frame clones only, minus some. The sample shows 150,000 to 200,000 clones, around 80% of them seen only once. Sequenced material: PBMCs. The receptors derive from a man between 18 and 29 years old in good health and CMV-seronegative.

V gene TRBV5-5 combines with J gene TRBJ2-7; 7 bases are shared with TRBD1. Trimming cost V 3 bases and J 3 bases; bases outside gene matches: 3. The CDR3 runs to 13 residues. In germline, CDR1 is SGHKS, CDR2 YYEKEE (reference sequence). The CDR3 here is CASSSRQGYEQYF. The CDR3 nucleotides read TGTGCCAGCAGCTCCCGACAGGGCTACGAGCAGTACTTC.

This clone was counted a single time. The V call is TRBV5-1, the J call TRBJ2-3; 11 bases agree with TRBD2. CDR3 length: 17 residues. V trimming: 0 bases; J trimming: 2 bases; junction bases outside the gene matches: 5. The germline CDR1 and CDR2 sequences are SGHRS and YFSETQ. The CDR3 sequence is CASSLGLAGFATDTQYF. As DNA, the CDR3 is TGCGCCAGCAGCTTGGGACTAGCGGGATTCGCCACAGATACGCAGTATTTT.

The chain uses TRBV6-5 and TRBJ2-5; TRBD1 matches 7 bases. The V and J ends lost 5 bases and 2 bases, in that order; junction bases with no gene match: 5. Germline-derived CDR1 and CDR2 are MNHEY and SVGAGI. CDR3 length: 14 residues. CDR3 sequence (DNA): TGTGCCAGCAGTCCCGGGACAGCACAAGAGACCCAGTACTTC. As protein: CASSPGTAQETQYF.

The chain uses TRBV11-2 and TRBJ2-5; 7 bases are a match to TRBD1. Per the germline V gene, CDR1 is SGHAT and CDR2 is FQNNGV. The CDR3 is 11 amino acids. J lost 13 bases, V lost 5 bases, and 7 bases had no gene match. Here the CDR3 DNA reads TGTGCCAGCAGCCAGGGGGTCTTAGTGTACTTC. Protein: CASSQGVLVYF.

V gene TRBV30 combines with J gene TRBJ2-1; 10 bases match TRBD1. The germline gives CDR1 GTSNPN, CDR2 SVGIG (reference sequence). This CDR3 spans 19 amino acids. V was pared by 3 bases and J by 4 bases, with 18 bases of the junction left unmatched. The CDR3 region has the DNA TGTGCCTGGAGGGATTCCATCTATCGTGGGACAGGGGTTTACAATGAGCAGTTCTTC. Its translation is CAWRDSIYRGTGVYNEQFF.

This clone is a singleton in its sample. This sequence joins TRBV2 and TRBJ1-3; D uncertain. This CDR3 contains 12 residues. Germline V CDR1 and CDR2: SNHLY, FYNNEI. The V end was cut by 7 bases, the J end by 3 bases, with 7 bases between. The CDR3 reads CASTAYGNTIYF. The CDR3 DNA is TGTGCCAGCACCGCCTATGGAAACACCATATATTTT.

This chain uses TRBV19 with TRBJ2-1; perhaps TRBD2 as D (6 bases). CDR1 and CDR2 from the germline V gene are LNHDA and SQIVND (reference sequence). The CDR3 is made up of 15 amino acids. V was pared by 7 bases and J by 6 bases, with 19 bases between. The CDR3 nucleotides read TGTGCCAGTACCCCCGTCGGGGGTGCAGGCAATGAGCAGTTCTTC. Amino acid sequence: CASTPVGGAGNEQFF.

The chain carries TRBV7-2 and TRBJ1-2; D possibly corresponds to TRBD1 (6 bases). The germline V gene encodes CDR1 SGHTA and CDR2 FQGNSA. The CDR3 has 16 residues. V lost 4 bases to trimming and J lost 8 bases, with 23 bases between them. The CDR3 is CASSYSINPGQRGYTF. The CDR3 DNA is TGTGCCAGCAGCTACTCGATTAATCCGGGACAACGGGGCTACACCTTC.

The chain combines TRBV9 with TRBJ1-6, with 8 nucleotides matching TRBD1. V gave up 4 bases and J gave up 8 bases; unmatched junction bases: 8. There are 15 residues in the CDR3. Germline-derived CDR1 and CDR2 are SGDLS and YYNGEE. This CDR3 reads CASSPLGQVDSPLHF. In DNA form, the CDR3 reads TGTGCCAGCAGCCCCCTGGGACAGGTTGATTCACCCCTCCACTTT.

The J gene is TRBJ2-7, the V gene TRBV15; TRBD2 aligns across 10 bases. Germline V gives CDR1 LNHNV, CDR2 YYDKDF (reference sequence). The CDR3 spans 18 residues. Trimming took 5 bases from V and 4 from J; bases not matched to a gene: 17. CDR3 sequence (DNA): TGTGCCACCAGCGGATTCCCCCCTCTAGCGGGAGAGAGGTACGAGCAGTACTTC. Amino acids: CATSGFPPLAGERYEQYF.

The V call is TRBV15, the J call TRBJ1-4; TRBD1 matches 7 bases. This CDR3 spans 13 amino acids. The ends lost 0 bases at V and 14 bases at J; junction bases unmatched: 6. Per the germline V gene, CDR1 is LNHNV and CDR2 is YYDKDF (reference sequence). The CDR3 DNA reads as TGTGCCACCAGCAGAGATGGGGGGACAGACCTGTTTTTT. Amino acid sequence: CATSRDGGTDLFF. Supplemented by reference TRBV15 and TRBJ1-4, the full variable domain reads DAMVIQNPRYQVTQFGKPVTLSCSQTLNHNVMYWYQQKSSQAPKLLFHYYDKDFNNEADTPDNFQSRRPNTSFCFLDIRSPGLGDTAMYLCATSRDGGTDLFFGSGTQLSVL.

CDR3 DNA sequence: TGTGCTAGTGGTTTGGTTTTTTCAAATCAAGAGACCCAGTACTTC. It specifies CASGLVFSNQETQYF. The chain carries TRBV12-5 and TRBJ2-5, with D uncertain. CDR3 length equals 15 residues. Germline V gives CDR1 LGHNT, CDR2 FRNRAP. V lost 0 bases and J lost 2, with 10 bases in between.

The genes are TRBV15 and TRBJ1-1; unclear D gene. The CDR3 has 13 amino acids. V lost 0 bases to trimming and J lost 5 bases, with 7 bases between them. Germline CDR1 and CDR2: LNHNV and YYDKDF (reference sequence). CDR3 protein: CATSRDFRTEAFF. For the CDR3, the DNA is TGTGCCACCAGCAGAGATTTCAGGACTGAAGCTTTCTTT. Full variable domain (rest looked up from reference TRBV15 and TRBJ1-1): DAMVIQNPRYQVTQFGKPVTLSCSQTLNHNVMYWYQQKSSQAPKLLFHYYDKDFNNEADTPDNFQSRRPNTSFCFLDIRSPGLGDTAMYLCATSRDFRTEAFFGQGTRLTVV.

The J gene is TRBJ1-1, the V gene TRBV6-5; 10 bases align to TRBD1. Germline assignment: CDR1 MNHEY and CDR2 SVGAGI. The CDR3 consists of 13 residues. Trimming took 8 bases from V and 3 from J; bases not matched to a gene: 3. The CDR3 nucleotides are TGTGCCAGCGGGACAGGGGAGGACACTGAAGCTTTCTTT. Protein sequence: CASGTGEDTEAFF.

The rearrangement joins TRBV9 to TRBJ2-2; TRBD2 matches at 9 bases. The CDR3 length is 16 residues. The germline V gene has CDR1 SGDLS and CDR2 YYNGEE. Unmatched junction bases numbered 4, after V lost 3 bases and J lost 1 base. The CDR3 here is CASSGRLAVNTGELFF. The CDR3 DNA sequence: TGTGCCAGCAGCGGGCGACTAGCGGTGAACACCGGGGAGCTGTTTTTT.

The V gene is TRBV7-9, the J gene TRBJ1-1, with a tentative D call TRBD1 (6 bases). The CDR3 loop spans 13 amino acids. The germline gives CDR1 SEHNR, CDR2 FQNEAQ (reference sequence). V lost 5 bases and J 4 bases, leaving 11 bases between the germline ends. The CDR3, as DNA: TGTGCCAGCAGCCGAACCAGGGGCACTGAAGCTTTCTTT. Translating it yields CASSRTRGTEAFF.